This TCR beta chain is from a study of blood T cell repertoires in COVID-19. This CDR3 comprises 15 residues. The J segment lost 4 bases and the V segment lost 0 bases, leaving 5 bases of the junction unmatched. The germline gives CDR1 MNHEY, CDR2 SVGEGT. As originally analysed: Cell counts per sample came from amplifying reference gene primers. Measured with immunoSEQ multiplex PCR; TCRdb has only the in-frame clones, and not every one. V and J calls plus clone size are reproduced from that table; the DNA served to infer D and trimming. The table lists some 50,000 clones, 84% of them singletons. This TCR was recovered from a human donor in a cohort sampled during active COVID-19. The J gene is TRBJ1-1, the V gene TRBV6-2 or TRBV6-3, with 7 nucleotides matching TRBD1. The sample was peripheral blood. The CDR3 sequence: CASSYSRQGPTEAFF. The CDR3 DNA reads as TGTGCCAGCAGTTACTCCCGACAGGGCCCCACTGAAGCTTTCTTT.